Each of the 13 T cell receptor beta chains below was sequenced from the same sample in a study of blood T cell repertoires in COVID-19. TCRdb keeps only in-frame clones here, not all; method: immunoSEQ multiplex PCR. The sample has some 68,000 clones, less than 95% seen once. The specimen sequenced was peripheral blood. All receptors derive from a man in his forties or fifties with COVID-19, enrolled during active disease.

V is TRBV19 and J is TRBJ2-3; a weak D match, TRBD2 (5 bases). With 5 bases removed from V and 4 bases from J, the gap between germline ends came to 19 bases. The CDR3 is 16 amino acids. CDR1 and CDR2 from the germline V gene are LNHDA and SQIVND (reference sequence). The CDR3 DNA reads as TGTGCCAGTAGTTCGCTGAGAAGGACTCTCTCAGATACGCAGTATTTT. Protein product: CASSSLRRTLSDTQYF.

The rearrangement links TRBV2 to TRBJ1-2, with a weak D call TRBD1 (5 bases). The germline V gene has CDR1 SNHLY and CDR2 FYNNEI. The CDR3 runs 14 residues. Trimming removed 6 bases from V and 4 bases from J, with 15 bases in between. The CDR3 loop reads CASSGGGGSYGYTF. In nucleotides, the CDR3 is TGTGCCAGCAGCGGGGGTGGCGGGAGCTATGGCTACACCTTC.

The CDR3: CASSLASYTEAFF. The CDR3 DNA is TGTGCCAGCAGCTTAGCGTCGTACACTGAAGCTTTCTTT. The rearrangement joins TRBV11-3 to TRBJ1-1; D not resolved. Germline CDR1 is SGHNT and CDR2 is YENEEA. The CDR3 is made up of 13 amino acids. Trimming stripped 1 base from V and 3 bases from J, with 6 bases between.

The chain carries TRBV6-6 and TRBJ2-7; the match to TRBD2 covers 8 bases. The CDR3 sequence is 14 residues long. Germline CDR1 reads MNHNY; CDR2 reads SVGAGI (reference sequence). After removal of 2 bases from V and 6 bases from J, the junction contained 6 bases not matched to a gene. Here the CDR3 reads CASSYVAGGGEQYF. CDR3 DNA: TGTGCCAGCAGTTACGTGGCGGGAGGAGGCGAGCAGTACTTC.

The chain recombines TRBV28 with TRBJ2-5; D may be TRBD1 (6 bases). The CDR3 totals 15 residues. Trimming shortened V by 4 bases and J by 2 bases, and 14 bases separated the two germline ends. Germline assignment: CDR1 MDHEN and CDR2 SYDVKM. The CDR3 spells CASSYLPDSQETQYF. The CDR3 bases are TGTGCCAGCAGTTACCTCCCGGACAGTCAAGAGACCCAGTACTTC.

J is TRBJ2-7 and V is TRBV3-1 (or the pseudogene TRBV3-2); 7 bases align to TRBD2. This CDR3 region has 14 residues. The V segment lost 3 bases and the J segment 0 bases; nucleotides outside the gene matches: 2. Germline assignment: CDR1 LGHDT and CDR2 YNNKEL (reference sequence). The chain's CDR3 is CASSQGTNSYEQYF. The CDR3, as DNA: TGTGCCAGCAGCCAGGGGACTAACTCCTACGAGCAGTACTTC.

The J gene is TRBJ1-2, the V gene TRBV19; 7 bases match TRBD1. CDR3 length: 13 amino acids. Losses at the gene ends were 5 bases for V and 2 bases for J; bases not matched to a gene: 2. In germline, CDR1 is LNHDA, CDR2 SQIVND (reference sequence). The CDR3 spells CASSDRDNYGYTF. The CDR3 DNA reads as TGTGCCAGTAGTGACAGGGACAACTATGGCTACACCTTC. The full variable domain, rest sourced from reference TRBV19 and TRBJ1-2, is DGGITQSPKYLFRKEGQNVTLSCEQNLNHDAMYWYRQDPGQGLRLIYYSQIVNDFQKGDIAEGYSVSREKKESFPLTVTSAQKNPTAFYLCASSDRDNYGYTFGSGTRLTVV.

This clone was seen only once. The chain has TRBV5-6 and TRBJ1-4, with D possibly being TRBD1 (6 bases). V shed 6 bases and J shed 8 bases, with 14 bases lying between them. The CDR3 extends over 13 amino acids. In germline, CDR1 is SGHDT, CDR2 YYEEEE. The CDR3 is CASTPRGGEKLFF. DNA of the CDR3: TGTGCCAGCACCCCCAGGGGTGGGGAAAAACTGTTTTTT. Filled out from reference TRBV5-6 and TRBJ1-4, the complete variable domain reads DAGVTQSPTHLIKTRGQQVTLRCSPKSGHDTVSWYQQALGQGPQFIFQYYEEEERQRGNFPDRFSGHQFPNYSSELNVNALLLGDSALYLCASTPRGGEKLFFGSGTQLSVL.

This chain connects TRBV6-2 or TRBV6-3 to TRBJ2-7; TRBD2 might be the D (5 bases). Germline V CDR1 and CDR2: MNHEY, SVGEGT. The CDR3 sequence is 15 residues long. The V end was cut by 4 bases, the J end by 4 bases, with 17 bases between. DNA for the CDR3: TGTGCCAGCAGTTCCCCCGGGAATAGCGAATACGAGCAGTACTTC. Translated, it gives CASSSPGNSEYEQYF.

This CDR3 reads CATQQGPDTQYF. DNA of the CDR3: TGTGCCACACAACAGGGACCGGATACGCAGTATTTT. This chain links TRBV10-3 with TRBJ2-3; D perhaps matches TRBD1 (6 bases). From germline, CDR1 is ENHRY and CDR2 SYGVKD. The germline V and J ends were trimmed by 10 bases and 6 bases, with 14 bases remaining between them. CDR3 length equals 12 residues.

This chain connects TRBV5-1 to TRBJ2-1, with unresolved D. The V end lost 4 bases, the J end lost 9 bases, and 8 bases lay between the germline ends. The CDR3 runs 11 residues. The germline V gene has CDR1 SGHRS and CDR2 YFSETQ. CDR3 DNA sequence: TGCGCCAGCAGCCAAGTGAGTGAGCAGTTCTTC. It specifies CASSQVSEQFF.

The V call is TRBV5-4, the J call TRBJ2-2, with D possibly TRBD2 on 6 matching bases. V was pared by 3 bases and J by 6 bases, with 18 bases between. CDR3 length equals 16 residues. From germline, CDR1 is SGHNT and CDR2 YYREEE (reference sequence). CDR3 loop: CASSWVPGTLAGELFF. For the CDR3, the DNA is TGTGCCAGCAGCTGGGTCCCCGGGACTTTGGCCGGGGAGCTGTTTTTT.

This chain uses TRBV9 with TRBJ1-6, with D possibly matching TRBD1 (5 bases). The length of the CDR3 is 15 residues. Germline V gene data show CDR1 as SGDLS and CDR2 as YYNGEE. Trimming stripped 4 bases from V and 8 bases from J, with 16 bases between. The CDR3 is CASSPQDRLHSPLHF. CDR3 sequence (DNA): TGTGCCAGCAGCCCACAGGACCGGTTGCATTCACCCCTCCACTTT.